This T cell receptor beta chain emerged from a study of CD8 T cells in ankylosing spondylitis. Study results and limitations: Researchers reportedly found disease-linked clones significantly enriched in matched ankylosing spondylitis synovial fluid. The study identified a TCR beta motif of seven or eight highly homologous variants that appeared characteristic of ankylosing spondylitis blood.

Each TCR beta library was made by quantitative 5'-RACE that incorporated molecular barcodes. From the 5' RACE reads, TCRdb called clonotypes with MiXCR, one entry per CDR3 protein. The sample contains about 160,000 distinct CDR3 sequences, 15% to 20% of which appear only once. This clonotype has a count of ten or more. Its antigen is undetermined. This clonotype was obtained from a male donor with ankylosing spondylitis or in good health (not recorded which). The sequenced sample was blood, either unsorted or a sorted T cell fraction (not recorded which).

The CDR3 reads CAISESGRSNSPLHF. The CDR3 DNA reads as TGTGCCATCAGTGAGTCCGGACGGAGTAATTCACCCCTCCACTTT. The V call is TRBV10-3, the J call TRBJ1-6; D remains ambiguous. Trimming removed 0 bases at V and 6 bases at J, with 9 bases between. The CDR3 has 15 amino acids. The germline gives CDR1 ENHRY, CDR2 SYGVKD.